This paragraph reports one T cell receptor (beta chain). The sample belongs to a study of early T cells in non-severe SARS-CoV-2 infection. J was trimmed by 1 base and V by 9 bases; bases with no gene match: 8. The CDR3 is made up of 15 amino acids. The germline CDR1 and CDR2 sequences are SGHTA and FQGNSA. MiXCR, run by TCRdb on the 5' RACE reads, gives a single entry per CDR3 protein. Of roughly 33,000 distinct CDR3 sequences listed, around 5.8% are singletons. Sequenced: whole blood. V and J are TRBV7-2 and TRBJ2-5; 10 nucleotides align to TRBD1. This TCR derives from an adult who was a healthcare worker with PCR-confirmed SARS-CoV-2 infection or an uninfected control (not recorded which). The CDR3 DNA reads TGTGCCAGTAACCTGGGACAGGGGCTCCAAGAGACCCAGTACTTC. This sequence encodes CASNLGQGLQETQYF.